This T cell receptor (beta chain) was recovered during a study of vaccination and CD4 T cells after COVID-19. With regard to this clonotype: Its antigen is not known.

Oncomine TCR Beta short-read sequencing was applied to DNA from cultured CD4+ T cells. In TCRdb, the PCR reads were re-called with MiXCR into one record per CDR3 protein. This table holds about 6,200 distinct CDR3 sequences, roughly 32% found once. Indicated treatment: approximately 10-day PBMC culture with coronavirus spike peptide pools or control peptides (ViraFEST assay). The source material was CD4+ T cells from blood, cultured in vitro, sampled after SARS-CoV-2 vaccination. The sequence derives from a human donor who had recovered from COVID-19.

The CDR3 DNA is TGTGCCAGCAGTGAACTAGCGGGGGGGCCGGAGACCCAGTACTTC. Encoded protein: CASSELAGGPETQYF. The genes are TRBV6-1 and TRBJ2-5; TRBD2 aligns across 12 bases. CDR1 and CDR2 from the germline V gene are MNHNS and SASEGT. V lost 2 bases and J lost 5; bases outside the gene matches: 3. This CDR3 has 15 amino acids.